A single sample gave rise to the 10 T cell receptor beta chains below, sequenced in a study of cytomegalovirus exposure and HLA in healthy donors. With 60 Vbeta and 13 Jbeta primers, the PCR was carried out. Sequenced by immunoSEQ multiplex PCR; TCRdb stores in-frame clones only, minus some. The repertoire consists of tens of thousands of clones, with around three quarters occurring once and the leading ten covering 9.5% to 13%. Sequenced input: PBMCs. The receptors derive from a male donor in good health and CMV-seropositive.

The chain carries TRBV6-6 and TRBJ2-7; 7 nucleotides align to TRBD2. V trimming: 2 bases; J trimming: 3 bases; junction bases outside the gene matches: 1. Per the germline V gene, CDR1 is MNHNY and CDR2 is SVGAGI (reference sequence). The CDR3 is 13 residues long. The CDR3: CASSYSGDYEQYF. The CDR3, as DNA: TGTGCCAGCAGTTACAGCGGGGACTACGAGCAGTACTTC.

This chain uses TRBV5-6 with TRBJ2-2; D uncertain. Germline assignment: CDR1 SGHDT and CDR2 YYEEEE. The CDR3 loop spans 17 amino acids. Trimming left V 1 base short and J 0 bases short, with 13 bases between. CDR3 loop: CASSLRFQIANTGELFF. The DNA of the CDR3 is TGTGCCAGCAGCTTGCGCTTCCAGATCGCGAACACCGGGGAGCTGTTTTTT.

The chain has TRBV5-1 and TRBJ2-5; 7 nucleotides agree with TRBD2. The closer fit of TRBJ2-7 to the DNA end suggests the J call may be wrong. Germline CDR1 SGHRS, CDR2 YFSETQ. The CDR3 loop spans 14 amino acids. The CDR3 spells CASSLLGGIYEQYF. For the CDR3, the DNA is TGCGCCAGCAGCTTGTTGGGGGGGATCTACGAGCAGTACTTC.

The chain couples TRBV28 to TRBJ1-4; the D is unclear. The germline V and J ends were trimmed by 3 bases and 7 bases, with 21 bases remaining between them. The CDR3 has 17 amino acids. The germline CDR1 and CDR2 sequences are MDHEN and SYDVKM. CDR3 DNA sequence: TGTGCCAGCAGTTTTAGCCCGAACCAAGTTGCGGGTGAAAAACTGTTTTTT. This translates into CASSFSPNQVAGEKLFF.

The chain uses TRBV25-1 and TRBJ2-3, with TRBD2 as a possible D gene (5 bases). The CDR3 covers 15 residues. Germline-derived CDR1 and CDR2 are MGHDK and SYGVNS. V lost 2 bases and J 4 bases, leaving 13 bases between the germline ends. The CDR3 loop is CASSELALGADTQYF. Written as DNA, the CDR3 is TGTGCCAGCAGTGAACTAGCCTTGGGCGCAGATACGCAGTATTTT.

This chain uses TRBV19 with TRBJ1-6, with a weak D call TRBD1 (6 bases). The CDR3 consists of 13 residues. Germline CDR1 is LNHDA and CDR2 is SQIVND (reference sequence). The V end was cut by 6 bases, the J end by 9 bases, with 12 bases between. The CDR3: CASRRDNSSPLHF. DNA for the CDR3: TGTGCCAGTAGGAGGGACAATAGTTCACCCCTCCACTTT. The entire variable domain, with the rest obtained from reference TRBV19 and TRBJ1-6, is as follows: DGGITQSPKYLFRKEGQNVTLSCEQNLNHDAMYWYRQDPGQGLRLIYYSQIVNDFQKGDIAEGYSVSREKKESFPLTVTSAQKNPTAFYLCASRRDNSSPLHFGNGTRLTVT.

The chain recombines TRBV7-6 with TRBJ2-1; tentatively, D is TRBD2 (5 bases). Trimming removed 3 bases at V and 5 bases at J, with 5 bases between. The CDR3 contains 12 residues. CDR1 SGHVS and CDR2 FNYEAQ come from the germline V gene. CDR3 bases: TGTGCCAGCAGCTTCGGGAACAATGAGCAGTTCTTC. The encoded protein is CASSFGNNEQFF. The full variable domain, rest sourced from reference TRBV7-6 and TRBJ2-1, is GAGVSQSPRYKVTKRGQDVALRCDPISGHVSLYWYRQALGQGPEFLTYFNYEAQQDKSGLPNDRFSAERPEGSISTLTIQRTEQRDSAMYRCASSFGNNEQFFGPGTRLTVL.

The chain is built from TRBV4-1 and TRBJ1-2; a weak D match, TRBD1 (5 bases). V shed 1 base and J shed 8 bases, with 17 bases lying between them. This CDR3 is built from 15 residues. The germline V gene has CDR1 MGHRA and CDR2 YSYEKL. The CDR3 region is CASSQGAGVSSGYTF. The DNA for the CDR3 is TGCGCCAGCAGCCAAGGGGCGGGGGTAAGTTCCGGCTACACCTTC.

Comment on this clone: This sample includes further DNA sequences coding for the same CDR3. The chain is built from TRBV6-4 and TRBJ1-5; perhaps TRBD1 as D (5 bases). Trimming removed 4 bases from V and 2 bases from J, with 9 bases in between. CDR1 and CDR2 (germline): MRHNA, SNTAGT. This CDR3 spans 14 amino acids. DNA of the CDR3: TGTGCCAGCAGTGGGCAGGGCGGCAATCAGCCCCAGCATTTT. Encoded protein: CASSGQGGNQPQHF.

This clone appeared a few times. The V and J genes are TRBV27 and TRBJ2-7, with 8 bases identical to TRBD1. V was clipped by 5 bases and J by 2 bases; unmatched bases: 5. Germline V gene sequence: CDR1 MNHEY, CDR2 SMNVEV (reference sequence). This CDR3 region has 14 residues. The CDR3: CASSRTGSAYEQYF. The CDR3 DNA reads as TGTGCCAGCAGTCGGACAGGGTCCGCCTACGAGCAGTACTTC.